Given below is one TCR beta chain in context. The target antigen is unknown. The source of the sample is a study of T-cell reconstitution after alpha-beta-depleted transplantation in children. Study-wide results and caveats: Approximately two months post-transplant, alpha-beta T cells reportedly originated from several hundred expanded graft clones.

V shed 8 bases and J shed 6 bases, with 19 bases lying between them. The CDR3 runs 13 residues. Germline values: CDR1 SQVTM, CDR2 ANQGSEA. A TCRbeta library incorporating unique molecular identifiers was prepared. MiXCR, applied by TCRdb to the PCR reads, yields one record per CDR3 protein. Seen here are some 840,000 distinct CDR3 sequences, roughly 15% observed once, and the top ten hold roughly 4.8%. The sequence was obtained from a male patient under 18 who had a stem cell transplant for acute lymphoblastic leukemia, so the T cells may come from the graft donor. The V gene is TRBV29-1, the J gene TRBJ2-5; tentatively, D is TRBD2 (5 bases). Sequenced here: PBMCs, mostly from graft donor cells, sampled 360 days after TCRalphabeta/CD19-depleted stem cell transplant. CDR3 in amino acids: CSPFRWGVKTQYF. DNA for the CDR3: TGCAGCCCTTTTAGGTGGGGAGTGAAGACCCAGTACTTC.